The source of this T cell receptor (beta chain) is a study of spatial heterogeneity in lung cancer. Study-wide context: Raw-read counts averaged over ten per unique TCR and UMI combination.

From the 5' RACE reads, TCRdb called clonotypes with MiXCR, one entry per CDR3 protein. The data contain 25,000 or so distinct CDR3 sequences, under 4% of them singletons. The germline V gene has CDR1 MDHEN and CDR2 SYDVKM. With 3 bases removed from V and 6 bases from J, the gap between germline ends came to 12 bases. CDR3 length: 14 amino acids. As for time point: sample taken at primary tumor resection. Untreated early-stage non-small cell lung cancer patients, 65 to 90 in total, were the donors. From tumor, nontumor lung or frozen PBMC, whole RNA was taken unsorted for sequencing. This clonotype has at least ten counts.

The gene calls are TRBV28 and TRBJ2-1; no definite D call. Here the sequenced sample was PBMCs, taken at surgery. The TCR comes from a female donor with early-stage non-small cell lung cancer. Written as DNA, the CDR3 is TGTGCCAGCAGTTTTCCCCCACTGGGCAATGAGCAGTTCTTC. This gives the protein CASSFPPLGNEQFF.